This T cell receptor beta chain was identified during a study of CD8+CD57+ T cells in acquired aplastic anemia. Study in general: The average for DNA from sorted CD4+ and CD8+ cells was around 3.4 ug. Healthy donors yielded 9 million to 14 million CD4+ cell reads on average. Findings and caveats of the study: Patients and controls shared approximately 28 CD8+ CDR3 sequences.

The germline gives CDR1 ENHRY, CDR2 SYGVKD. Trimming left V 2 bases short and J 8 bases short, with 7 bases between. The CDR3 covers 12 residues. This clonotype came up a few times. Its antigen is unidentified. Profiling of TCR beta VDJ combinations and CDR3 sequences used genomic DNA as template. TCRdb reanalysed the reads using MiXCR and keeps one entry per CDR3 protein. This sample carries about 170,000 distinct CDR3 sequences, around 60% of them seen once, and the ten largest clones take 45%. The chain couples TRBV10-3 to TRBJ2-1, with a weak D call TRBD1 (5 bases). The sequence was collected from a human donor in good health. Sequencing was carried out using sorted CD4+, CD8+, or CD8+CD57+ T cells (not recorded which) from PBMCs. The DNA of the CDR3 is TGTGCCATCAGTGAGCAGGGTGATGAGCAGTTCTTC. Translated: CAISEQGDEQFF.